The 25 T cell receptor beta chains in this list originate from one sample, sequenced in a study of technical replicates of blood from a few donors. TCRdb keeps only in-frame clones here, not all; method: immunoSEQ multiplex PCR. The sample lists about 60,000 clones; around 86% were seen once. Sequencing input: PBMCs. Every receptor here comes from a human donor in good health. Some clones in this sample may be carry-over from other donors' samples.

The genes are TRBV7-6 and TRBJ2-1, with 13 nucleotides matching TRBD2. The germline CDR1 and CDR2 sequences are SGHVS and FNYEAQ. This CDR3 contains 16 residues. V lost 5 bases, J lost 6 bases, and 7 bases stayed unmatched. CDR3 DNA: TGTGCCAGCAGCCCCGCCAGACTAGCGGGGGGCAATGAGCAGTTCTTC. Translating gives CASSPARLAGGNEQFF.

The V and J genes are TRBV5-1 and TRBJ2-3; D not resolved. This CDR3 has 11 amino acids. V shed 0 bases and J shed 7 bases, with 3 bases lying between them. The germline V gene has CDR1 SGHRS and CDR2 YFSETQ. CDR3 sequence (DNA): TGCGCCAGCAGCTTGGCCAATACGCAGTATTTT. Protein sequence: CASSLANTQYF.

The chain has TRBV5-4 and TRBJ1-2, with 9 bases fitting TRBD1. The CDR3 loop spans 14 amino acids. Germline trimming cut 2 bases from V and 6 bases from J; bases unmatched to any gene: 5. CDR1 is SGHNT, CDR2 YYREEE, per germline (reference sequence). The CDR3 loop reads CASSLGQGLDGYTF. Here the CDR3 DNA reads TGTGCCAGCAGCTTAGGACAGGGGTTGGATGGCTACACCTTC.

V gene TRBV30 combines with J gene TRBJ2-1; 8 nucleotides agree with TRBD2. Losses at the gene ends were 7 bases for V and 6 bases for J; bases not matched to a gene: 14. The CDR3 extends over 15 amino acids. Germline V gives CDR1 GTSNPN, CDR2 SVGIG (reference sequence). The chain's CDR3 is CAYTLAGREFNEQFF. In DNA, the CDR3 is TGTGCCTATACCTTAGCGGGACGGGAATTCAATGAGCAGTTCTTC.

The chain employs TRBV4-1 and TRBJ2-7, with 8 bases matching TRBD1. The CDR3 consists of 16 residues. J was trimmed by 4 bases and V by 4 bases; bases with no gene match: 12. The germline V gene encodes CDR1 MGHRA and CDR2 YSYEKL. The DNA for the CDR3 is TGCGCCAGCAGCCTGTCACCGGGACAGGTTATATACGAGCAGTACTTC. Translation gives CASSLSPGQVIYEQYF.

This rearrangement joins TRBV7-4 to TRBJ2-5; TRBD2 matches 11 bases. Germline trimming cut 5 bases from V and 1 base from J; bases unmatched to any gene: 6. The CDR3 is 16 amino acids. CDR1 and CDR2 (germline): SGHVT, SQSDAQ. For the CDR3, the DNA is TGTGCCAGCAGCAAGGGACTAGCGGTCGCCCAAGAGACCCAGTACTTC. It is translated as CASSKGLAVAQETQYF.

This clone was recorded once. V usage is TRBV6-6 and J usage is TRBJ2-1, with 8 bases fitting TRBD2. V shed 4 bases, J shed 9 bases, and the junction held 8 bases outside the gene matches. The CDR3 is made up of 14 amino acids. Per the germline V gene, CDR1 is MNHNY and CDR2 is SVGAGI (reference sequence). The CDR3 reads CASSLSGRVGEQFF. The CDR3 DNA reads TGTGCCAGCAGTTTGAGCGGGAGAGTGGGTGAGCAGTTCTTC.

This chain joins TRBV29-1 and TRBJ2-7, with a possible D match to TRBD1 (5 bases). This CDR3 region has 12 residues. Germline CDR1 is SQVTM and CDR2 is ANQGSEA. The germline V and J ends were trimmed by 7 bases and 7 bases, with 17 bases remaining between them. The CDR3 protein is CSAHWTSGEQYF. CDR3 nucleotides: TGCAGCGCCCATTGGACATCAGGGGAGCAGTACTTC.

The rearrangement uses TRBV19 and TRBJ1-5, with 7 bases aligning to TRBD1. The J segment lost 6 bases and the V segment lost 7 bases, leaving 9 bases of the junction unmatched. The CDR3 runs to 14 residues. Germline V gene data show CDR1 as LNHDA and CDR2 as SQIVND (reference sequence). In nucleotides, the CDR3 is TGTGCCAGTACCATAACAGGGGTAAGTCAGCCCCAGCATTTT. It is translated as CASTITGVSQPQHF. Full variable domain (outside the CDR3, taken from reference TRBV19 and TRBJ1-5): DGGITQSPKYLFRKEGQNVTLSCEQNLNHDAMYWYRQDPGQGLRLIYYSQIVNDFQKGDIAEGYSVSREKKESFPLTVTSAQKNPTAFYLCASTITGVSQPQHFGDGTRLSIL.

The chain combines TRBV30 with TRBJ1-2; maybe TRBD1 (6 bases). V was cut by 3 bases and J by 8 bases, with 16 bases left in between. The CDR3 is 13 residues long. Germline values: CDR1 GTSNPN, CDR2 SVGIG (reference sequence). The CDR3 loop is CAWRAAGGSGYTF. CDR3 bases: TGTGCCTGGAGAGCTGCGGGGGGCTCGGGCTACACCTTC.

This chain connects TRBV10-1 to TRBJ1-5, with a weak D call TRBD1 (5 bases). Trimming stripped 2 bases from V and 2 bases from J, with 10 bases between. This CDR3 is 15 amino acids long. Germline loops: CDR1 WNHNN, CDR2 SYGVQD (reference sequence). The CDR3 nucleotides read TGCGCCAGCAGTGAGGTCAGGGTGGGCAATCAGCCCCAGCATTTT. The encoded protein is CASSEVRVGNQPQHF.

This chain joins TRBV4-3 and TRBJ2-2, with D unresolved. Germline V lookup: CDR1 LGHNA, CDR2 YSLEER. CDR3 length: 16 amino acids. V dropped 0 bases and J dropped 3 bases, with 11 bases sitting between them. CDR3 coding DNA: TGCGCCAGCAGCCAAGATTTTGTGCAGGACACCGGGGAGCTGTTTTTT. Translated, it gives CASSQDFVQDTGELFF.

CDR3 sequence: CASSPLGGAETQYF. The DNA of the CDR3 is TGTGCCAGCAGCCCCTTGGGGGGAGCTGAGACCCAGTACTTC. The chain couples TRBV7-8 to TRBJ2-5, with a weak D call TRBD2 (6 bases). The CDR3 sequence is 14 residues long. Germline CDR1 reads SGHVS; CDR2 reads FQNEAQ. The germline V and J ends were trimmed by 5 bases and 5 bases, with 15 bases remaining between them.

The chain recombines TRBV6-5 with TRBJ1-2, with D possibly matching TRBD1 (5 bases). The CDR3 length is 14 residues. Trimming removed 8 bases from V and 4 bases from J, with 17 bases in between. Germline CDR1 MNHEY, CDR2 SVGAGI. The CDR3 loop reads CASAVTAGPYGYTF. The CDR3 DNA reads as TGTGCCAGCGCAGTTACCGCAGGGCCCTATGGCTACACCTTC.

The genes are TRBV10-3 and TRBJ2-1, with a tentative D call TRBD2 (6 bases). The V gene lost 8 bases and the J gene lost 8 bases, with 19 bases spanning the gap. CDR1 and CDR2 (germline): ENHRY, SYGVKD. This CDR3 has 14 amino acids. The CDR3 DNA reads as TGTGCCATCGCTATGGGGGGAGAAAGGTATGAGCAGTTCTTC. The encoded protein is CAIAMGGERYEQFF.

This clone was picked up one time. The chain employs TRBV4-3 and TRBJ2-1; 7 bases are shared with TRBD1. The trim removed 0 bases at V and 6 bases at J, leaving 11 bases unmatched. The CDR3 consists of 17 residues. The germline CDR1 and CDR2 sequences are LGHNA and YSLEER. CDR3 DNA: TGCGCCAGCAGCCAAGACCCGGACAGGTTTGGGTCCAATGAGCAGTTCTTC. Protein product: CASSQDPDRFGSNEQFF.

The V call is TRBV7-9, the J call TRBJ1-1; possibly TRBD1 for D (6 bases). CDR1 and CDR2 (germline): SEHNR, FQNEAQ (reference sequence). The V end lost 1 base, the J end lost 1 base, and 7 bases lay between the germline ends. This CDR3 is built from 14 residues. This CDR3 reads CASSLEGQNTEAFF. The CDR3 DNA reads TGTGCCAGCAGCTTAGAGGGACAGAACACTGAAGCTTTCTTT.

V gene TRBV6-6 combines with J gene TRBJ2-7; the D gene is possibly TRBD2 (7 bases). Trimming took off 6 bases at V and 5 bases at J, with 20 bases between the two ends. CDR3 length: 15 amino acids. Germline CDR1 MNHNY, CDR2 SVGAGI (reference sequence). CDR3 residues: CASRPLGGGFHEQYF. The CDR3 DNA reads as TGTGCCAGCAGGCCCCTAGGGGGGGGGTTCCACGAGCAGTACTTC.

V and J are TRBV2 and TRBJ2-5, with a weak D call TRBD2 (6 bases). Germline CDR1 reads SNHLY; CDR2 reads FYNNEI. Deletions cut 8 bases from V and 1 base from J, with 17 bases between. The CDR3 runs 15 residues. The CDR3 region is CASVEEGLSQETQYF. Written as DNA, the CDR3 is TGTGCCAGCGTAGAGGAGGGTTTGAGCCAAGAGACCCAGTACTTC.

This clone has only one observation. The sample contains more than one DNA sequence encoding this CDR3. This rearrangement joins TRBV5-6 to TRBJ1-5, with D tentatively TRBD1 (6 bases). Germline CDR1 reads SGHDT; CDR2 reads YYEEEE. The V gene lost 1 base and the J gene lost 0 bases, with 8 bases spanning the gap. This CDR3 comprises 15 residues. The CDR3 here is CASSLRGYSNQPQHF. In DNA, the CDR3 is TGTGCCAGCAGCTTGAGGGGGTATAGCAATCAGCCCCAGCATTTT.

CDR3 in DNA: TGTGCCAGCAGTTACTCAACAGGGCCCTATGGCTACACCTTC. This codes for CASSYSTGPYGYTF. J is TRBJ1-2 and V is TRBV6-5; possibly TRBD1 for D (6 bases). Germline V gives CDR1 MNHEY, CDR2 SVGAGI. The V gene lost 0 bases and the J gene lost 4 bases, with 9 bases spanning the gap. The CDR3 consists of 14 residues.

DNA of the CDR3: TGTGCCAGCAGTTTTGACAGGGGGCTATCACCCCTCCACTTT. It codes for CASSFDRGLSPLHF. The chain is built from TRBV27 and TRBJ1-6; 10 nucleotides align to TRBD1. V dropped 3 bases and J dropped 10; count of bases not matched to a gene: 3. This CDR3 contains 14 residues. Germline CDR1 MNHEY, CDR2 SMNVEV (reference sequence).

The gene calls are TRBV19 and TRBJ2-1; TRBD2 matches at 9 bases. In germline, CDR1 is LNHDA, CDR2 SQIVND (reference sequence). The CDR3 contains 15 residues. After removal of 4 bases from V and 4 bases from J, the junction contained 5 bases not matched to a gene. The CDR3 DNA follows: TGTGCCAGTAGTACGGCGGCGGGGGGGTACAATGAGCAGTTCTTC. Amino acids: CASSTAAGGYNEQFF. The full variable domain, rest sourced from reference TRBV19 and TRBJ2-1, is DGGITQSPKYLFRKEGQNVTLSCEQNLNHDAMYWYRQDPGQGLRLIYYSQIVNDFQKGDIAEGYSVSREKKESFPLTVTSAQKNPTAFYLCASSTAAGGYNEQFFGPGTRLTVL.

Here the CDR3 DNA reads TGCGCCAGCAGCCAAGATACCCGGGTCTATGGCTACACCTTC. It specifies CASSQDTRVYGYTF. The rearrangement uses TRBV4-3 and TRBJ1-2; D is uncertain. The CDR3 has 14 amino acids. The germline V and J ends were trimmed by 0 bases and 4 bases, with 9 bases remaining between them. The germline V gene has CDR1 LGHNA and CDR2 YSLEER.

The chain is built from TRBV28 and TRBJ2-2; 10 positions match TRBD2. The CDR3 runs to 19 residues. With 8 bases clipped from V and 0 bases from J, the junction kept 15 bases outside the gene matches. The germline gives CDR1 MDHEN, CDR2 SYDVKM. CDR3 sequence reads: CASCSGGSVPRANTGELFF. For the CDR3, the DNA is TGTGCCAGCTGTAGCGGGGGGTCTGTTCCCCGCGCGAACACCGGGGAGCTGTTTTTT.